Listed below are T cell receptor beta chains from one sample, sequenced in a study of cytomegalovirus exposure and HLA in healthy donors. Clones were sequenced by immunoSEQ multiplex PCR, and TCRdb holds only the in-frame ones, with some missing. Among roughly 150,000 clones listed, around 75% were seen once. What was sequenced was PBMCs. These receptors all come from a man aged 18 to 30 in good health and CMV-seropositive. Both conserved end residues are part of each CDR3. Each record gives: clone size, D gene, J gene, V gene, CDR3 DNA, CDR3 protein. D genes are given only for firm matches. Where a row states a size, it is once, few, many or the class of an expanded clone; other rows omit it.

.	.	TRBJ2-5	TRBV18	TGTGCCAGCTCACTGGGACGACTAGGCCCAGAGACCCAGTACTTC	CASSLGRLGPETQYF
.	.	TRBJ2-3	TRBV28	TGTGCCAGCGCAGATAGCACAGATACGCAGTATTTT	CASADSTDTQYF
once	TRBD1	TRBJ2-7	TRBV7-9	TGTGCCAGCAGCTTAGAGGGACAGGGGGCCTACGAGCAGTACTTC	CASSLEGQGAYEQYF
.	TRBD1	TRBJ2-1	TRBV19	TGTGCCAGTACAGGGGGCTTCAATGGGCAGTTCTTC	CASTGGFNGQFF
.	.	TRBJ1-1	TRBV6-5	TGTGCCAGCACCAACCTGGGTGAGGGCACTGAAGCTTTCTTT	CASTNLGEGTEAFF
.	.	TRBJ2-7	TRBV5-6	TGTGCCAGCAGCTTCGGGAGTGCAGTGTACGAGCAGTACTTC	CASSFGSAVYEQYF
.	TRBD1	TRBJ2-5	TRBV2	TGTGCCAGCAGTCCAGACAGGGGGCAAGAGACCCAGTACTTC	CASSPDRGQETQYF
.	TRBD1	TRBJ2-7	TRBV5-1	TGCGCCAGCAGCTCCCAAGGGGGCGTCGACGAGCAGTACTTC	CASSSQGGVDEQYF
.	TRBD2	TRBJ2-5	TRBV29-1	TGCAGCGCCGGTCTAGCGGGACCCCAAGAGACCCAGTACTTC	CSAGLAGPQETQYF
.	.	TRBJ2-3	TRBV5-1	TGCGCCAGCAGCATGCTCGGGCGGGCAAGCACAGATACGCAGTATTTT	CASSMLGRASTDTQYF
few	.	TRBJ2-4	TRBV28	.	CASSTSQRQGNIQYF
.	.	TRBJ2-4	TRBV5-4	TGTGCCAGCAGCTTGGACAGGGAAAACATTCAGTACTTC	CASSLDRENIQYF
few	.	TRBJ2-7	TRBV6-1	TGTGCCAGCCGACACGACCACCCCTACGAGCAGTACTTC	CASRHDHPYEQYF
.	TRBD1	TRBJ1-5	TRBV2	TGTGCCAGCAGTAGGGACAGGGTAAACCAGCCCCAGCATTTT	CASSRDRVNQPQHF
.	.	TRBJ2-1	TRBV30	TGTGCCTGGACAAGGGGGAATGAGCAGTTCTTC	CAWTRGNEQFF
.	TRBD2	TRBJ2-1	TRBV9	TGTGCCAGCAGCGTAGCGCCTCTAGCGGGAAGAGACAATGAGCAGTTCTTC	CASSVAPLAGRDNEQFF
.	.	TRBJ1-1	TRBV7-9	TGTGCCAGCAGCTTAGGACCCCAGGATTCGGCTTTCTTT	CASSLGPQDSAFF
.	TRBD2	TRBJ2-5	TRBV4-2	TGTGCCAGCAGCTTCCGGACTAGCGGGATTGGGGAGACCCAGTACTTC	CASSFRTSGIGETQYF
.	TRBD1	TRBJ1-2	TRBV5-4	TGTGCCAGCAGCTTGGCAGGGGGCTATGGCTACACCTTC	CASSLAGGYGYTF
.	TRBD2	TRBJ2-2	TRBV4-1	TGCGCCAGCAGCCTTGGACTAGCGGTCGGGGAGCTGTTTTTT	CASSLGLAVGELFF
.	.	TRBJ2-7	TRBV20-1	TGCAGCGGTGAGGTCTCCTACGAGCAGTACTTC	CSGEVSYEQYF
few	TRBD1	TRBJ1-1	TRBV18	TGTGCCAGCTCATCGACAGGGGCTCGGACTGAAGCTTTCTTT	CASSSTGARTEAFF
.	TRBD1	TRBJ2-7	TRBV28	TGTGCCAGCAGAGGGGGCGCGGTTGCGGGCGAGCAGTACTTC	CASRGGAVAGEQYF
.	TRBD2	TRBJ2-5	TRBV10-1	TGCGCCAGCAGTGCGGGGACTAGCGAACACAAAGAGACCCAGTACTTC	CASSAGTSEHKETQYF
once	TRBD1	TRBJ2-7	TRBV7-6	TGTGCCAGCAGCTTAGCCCCCGGACAGGGAGTCTACGAGCAGTACTTC	CASSLAPGQGVYEQYF
.	.	TRBJ1-1	TRBV6-1	TGTGCCAGCAGTGAGGAAAACCACGGGATTTCTGAAGCTTTCTTT	CASSEENHGISEAFF
.	TRBD2	TRBJ2-6	TRBV30	TGTGCCTGGTGGGGGGGTTTAGGGTCTGGGGCCAACGTCCTGACTTTC	CAWWGGLGSGANVLTF
.	.	TRBJ2-5	TRBV2	TGTGCCAGCAGTGGTGATAGGGGCCAAGAGACCCAGTACTTC	CASSGDRGQETQYF
.	.	TRBJ2-7	TRBV18	TGTGCCAGCTCATCCGGTGAGGCGGGGATAGCCTACGAGCAGTACTTC	CASSSGEAGIAYEQYF
once	TRBD2	TRBJ2-1	TRBV7-2	TGTGCCAGCAGCTTATTACTAGCGGGAACCAATGAGCAGTTCTTC	CASSLLLAGTNEQFF
.	TRBD2	TRBJ2-5	TRBV15	TGTGCCACCAGCCCGAGACTAGCGGGAGGAGGGGAGACCCAGTACTTC	CATSPRLAGGGETQYF
.	TRBD2	TRBJ2-2	TRBV7-6	TGTGCCAGCAGCCCCGGACTAGCCCCCGGGGAGCTGTTTTTT	CASSPGLAPGELFF
once	TRBD1	TRBJ2-7	TRBV11-2	TGTGCCAGCAGCTCGGGACAGGGGCCCACCTACGAGCAGTACTTC	CASSSGQGPTYEQYF
.	TRBD2	TRBJ2-2	TRBV18	TGTGCCAGCTCTCCTCTGAGCGGGAGGAACACCGGGGAGCTGTTTTTT	CASSPLSGRNTGELFF
few	.	TRBJ1-1	TRBV14	TGTGCCAGCAGCCCAATCGGGAATCTCGACAGGAGCGACACTGAAGCTTTCTTT	CASSPIGNLDRSDTEAFF
once	.	TRBJ1-1	TRBV7-9	TGTTCCAGCAGCTTAGAGAGGACTGAAGCTTTCTTT	CSSSLERTEAFF
.	TRBD1	TRBJ2-5	TRBV5-1	TGCGCCAGCAGCTTGGTCGGACAGGGTGACCAGTACTTC	CASSLVGQGDQYF
.	.	TRBJ2-5	TRBV15	TGTGCCACCAGCAGAGAGGGGCGAGGAGAGACCCAGTACTTC	CATSREGRGETQYF
.	TRBD2	TRBJ2-7	TRBV14	TGTGCCAGCAGCCAAGATCTCGGGAGGGGTTACGAGCAGTACTTC	CASSQDLGRGYEQYF
.	TRBD1	TRBJ2-7	TRBV9	TGTGCCAGCAGCCAAGGGACAGTGGCTTCCTACGAGCAGTACTTC	CASSQGTVASYEQYF
.	TRBD1	TRBJ1-5	TRBV7-8	TGTGCCAGCAGCTTAGAGGGACAGGCTTACAATCAGCCCCAGCATTTT	CASSLEGQAYNQPQHF
.	TRBD1	TRBJ2-7	TRBV11-3	TGTGCCAGCAGCCTCCAGACAGGGGACCACGAGCAGTACTTC	CASSLQTGDHEQYF
.	TRBD2	TRBJ2-1	TRBV28	TGTGCCAGCAGTTTCCTCAGCGGGAGCAATGAGCAGTTCTTC	CASSFLSGSNEQFF
.	.	TRBJ1-1	TRBV27	TGTGCCAGCAGTCCACAGTTGGGCACTGAAGCTTTCTTT	CASSPQLGTEAFF
.	.	TRBJ2-1	TRBV19	TGTGCCAGTAGTATAGGACAGACATTCATCTACAATGAGCAGTTCTTC	CASSIGQTFIYNEQFF
.	TRBD2	TRBJ2-2	TRBV2	TGTGCCAGCAGGCTGGGACTAGCGGGCACCGGGGAGCTGTTTTTT	CASRLGLAGTGELFF
few	.	TRBJ2-1	TRBV2	TGTGCCAGCTCCGCTAGCTACAATGAGCAGTTCTTC	CASSASYNEQFF
few	.	TRBJ1-1	TRBV7-9	TGTGCCAGCCCCCCTGGGGGGGCAAGTACTGAAGCTTTCTTT	CASPPGGASTEAFF
.	.	TRBJ2-1	TRBV2	TGTGCCAGCTTGAAGACAACTTACAATGAGCAGTTCTTC	CASLKTTYNEQFF
.	TRBD1	TRBJ1-1	TRBV2	TGTGCCAGCGGACAGGGGGCGAGAATGGCTTTCTTT	CASGQGARMAFF
.	.	TRBJ2-7	TRBV27	TGTGCCAGCAGTTTATTAGCAGGGAACGAGCAGTACTTC	CASSLLAGNEQYF
.	TRBD2	TRBJ2-1	TRBV4-1	TGCGCCAGCAGCCAAGGGCTAGCGGGTATCTACAATGAGCAGTTCTTC	CASSQGLAGIYNEQFF
.	TRBD2	TRBJ2-1	TRBV19	TGTGCCAGTAGTCCCGGGGGGTTCGACCATGAGCAGTTCTTC	CASSPGGFDHEQFF